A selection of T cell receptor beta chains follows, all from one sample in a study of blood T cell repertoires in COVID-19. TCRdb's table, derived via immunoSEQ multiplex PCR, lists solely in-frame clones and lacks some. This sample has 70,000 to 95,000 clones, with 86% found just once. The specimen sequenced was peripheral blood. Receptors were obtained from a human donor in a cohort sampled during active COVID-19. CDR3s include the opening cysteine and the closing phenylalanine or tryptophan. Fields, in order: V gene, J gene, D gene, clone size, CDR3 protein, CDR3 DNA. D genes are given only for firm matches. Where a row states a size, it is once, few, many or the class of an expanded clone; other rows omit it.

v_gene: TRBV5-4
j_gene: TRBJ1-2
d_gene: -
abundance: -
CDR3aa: CASSSQGAHGYTF
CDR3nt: TGTGCCAGCAGCTCCCAAGGGGCGCATGGCTACACCTTC

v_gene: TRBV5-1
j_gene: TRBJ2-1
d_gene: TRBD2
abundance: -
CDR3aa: CASSPGASGSGEQFF
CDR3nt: TGCGCCAGCAGCCCCGGGGCTAGCGGGAGTGGTGAGCAGTTCTTC

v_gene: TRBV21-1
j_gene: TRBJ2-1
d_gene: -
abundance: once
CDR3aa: CASSKGASGSYNEQFF
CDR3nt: TGTGCCAGCAGCAAAGGGGCTAGCGGCTCCTACAATGAGCAGTTCTTC

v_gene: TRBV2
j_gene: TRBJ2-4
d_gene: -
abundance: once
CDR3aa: CASWGLAKNIQYF
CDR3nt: TGTGCCAGTTGGGGGCTAGCCAAAAACATTCAGTACTTC

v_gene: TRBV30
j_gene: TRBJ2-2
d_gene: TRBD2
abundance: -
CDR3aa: CAWSVLAGATNTGELFF
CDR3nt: TGTGCCTGGAGTGTACTAGCGGGAGCCACGAACACCGGGGAGCTGTTTTTT

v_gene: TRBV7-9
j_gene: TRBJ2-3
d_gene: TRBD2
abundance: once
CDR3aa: CASSLALAGSTDTQYF
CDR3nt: TGTGCCAGCAGCTTAGCTCTAGCGGGATCCACAGATACGCAGTATTTT

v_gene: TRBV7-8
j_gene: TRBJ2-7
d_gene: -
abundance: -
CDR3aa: CASSRGPGGLEQYF
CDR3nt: TGTGCCAGCAGCCGAGGGCCCGGAGGGCTCGAGCAGTACTTC

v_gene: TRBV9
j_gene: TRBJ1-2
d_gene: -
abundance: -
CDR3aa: CASSFRWEGIVRYGYTF
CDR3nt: TGTGCCAGCAGCTTCCGCTGGGAGGGAATAGTACGGTATGGCTACACCTTC

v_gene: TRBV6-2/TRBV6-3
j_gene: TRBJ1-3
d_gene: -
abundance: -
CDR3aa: CASSYSREARSGNTIYF
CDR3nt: TGTGCCAGCAGTTACTCGCGAGAGGCCCGCTCTGGAAACACCATATATTTT

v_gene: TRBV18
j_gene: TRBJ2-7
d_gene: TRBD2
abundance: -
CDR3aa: CASSPTGGAPYEQYF
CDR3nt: TGTGCCAGCTCTCCCACGGGGGGGGCTCCCTACGAGCAGTACTTC

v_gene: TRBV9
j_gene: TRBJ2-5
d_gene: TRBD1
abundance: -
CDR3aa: CASSPWDRGRRETQYF
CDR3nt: TGTGCCAGCAGCCCATGGGACAGGGGGCGGCGGGAGACCCAGTACTTC

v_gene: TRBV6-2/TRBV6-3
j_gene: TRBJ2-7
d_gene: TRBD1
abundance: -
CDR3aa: CASSYKYGTVTYEQYF
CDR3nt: TGTGCCAGCAGTTACAAATACGGGACAGTTACCTACGAGCAGTACTTC

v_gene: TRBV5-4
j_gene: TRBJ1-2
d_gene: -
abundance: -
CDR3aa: CASSSQILTGDRANF
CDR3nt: TGTGCCAGCAGCTCCCAAATACTAACAGGAGACCGGGCCAACTTC

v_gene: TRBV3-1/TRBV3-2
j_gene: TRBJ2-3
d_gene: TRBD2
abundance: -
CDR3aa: CASSHRLAGGPGTDTQYF
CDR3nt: TGTGCCAGCAGCCACAGACTAGCGGGGGGCCCAGGCACAGATACGCAGTATTTT

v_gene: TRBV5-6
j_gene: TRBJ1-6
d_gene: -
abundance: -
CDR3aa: CASSLVGVYNSPLHF
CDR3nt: TGTGCCAGCAGCTTGGTCGGGGTGTATAATTCACCCCTCCACTTT

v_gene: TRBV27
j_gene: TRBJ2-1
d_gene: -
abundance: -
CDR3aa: CASSLESSYNEQFF
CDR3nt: TGTGCCAGCAGTCTAGAGAGCTCCTACAATGAGCAGTTCTTC

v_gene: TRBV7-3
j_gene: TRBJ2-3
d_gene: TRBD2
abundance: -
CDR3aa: CASSSGLAYTQYF
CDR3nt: TGTGCCAGCAGCTCGGGACTAGCATATACGCAGTATTTT

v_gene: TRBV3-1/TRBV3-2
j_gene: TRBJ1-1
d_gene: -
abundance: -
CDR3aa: CATSQGFTEAFF
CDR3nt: TGTGCCACCTCACAGGGTTTCACTGAAGCTTTCTTT

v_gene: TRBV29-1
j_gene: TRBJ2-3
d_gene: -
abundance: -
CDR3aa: CSVGYSAARTDTQYF
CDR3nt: TGCAGCGTAGGTTATAGCGCGGCCCGCACAGATACGCAGTATTTT

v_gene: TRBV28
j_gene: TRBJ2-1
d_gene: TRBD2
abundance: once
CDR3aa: CASRGLAGDEQFF
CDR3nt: TGTGCCAGCAGGGGACTAGCGGGAGATGAGCAGTTCTTC

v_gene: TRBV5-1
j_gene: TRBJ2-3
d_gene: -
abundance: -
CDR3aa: CASSLVGGADTQYF
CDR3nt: TGCGCCAGCAGCTTGGTTGGGGGCGCAGATACGCAGTATTTT

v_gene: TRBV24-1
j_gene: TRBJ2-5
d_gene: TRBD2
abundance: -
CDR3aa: CATSDPLGEGRLETQYF
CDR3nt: TGTGCCACCAGTGACCCACTTGGGGAGGGCCGCTTGGAGACCCAGTACTTC

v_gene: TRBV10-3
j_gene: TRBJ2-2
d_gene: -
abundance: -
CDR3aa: CAISGRTLLNTGELFF
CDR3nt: TGTGCCATCAGTGGAAGGACACTCCTGAACACCGGGGAGCTGTTTTTT

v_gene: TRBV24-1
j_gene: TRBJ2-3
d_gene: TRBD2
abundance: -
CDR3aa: CATSDPAGGSDTQYF
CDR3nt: TGTGCCACCAGTGATCCGGCGGGAGGTTCAGATACGCAGTATTTT

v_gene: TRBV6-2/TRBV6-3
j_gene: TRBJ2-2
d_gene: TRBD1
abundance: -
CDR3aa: CASSPRTGLGTGELFF
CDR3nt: TGTGCCAGCAGCCCAAGGACAGGGTTGGGCACCGGGGAGCTGTTTTTT

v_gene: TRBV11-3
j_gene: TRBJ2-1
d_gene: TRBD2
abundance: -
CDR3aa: CASSRTSGDTEQFF
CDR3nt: TGTGCCAGCAGCCGCACTAGCGGTGATACGGAGCAGTTCTTC

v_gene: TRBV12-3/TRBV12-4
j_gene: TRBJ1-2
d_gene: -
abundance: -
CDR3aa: CASSLGRLDGYTF
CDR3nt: TGTGCCAGCAGTTTAGGGAGGCTGGATGGCTACACCTTC

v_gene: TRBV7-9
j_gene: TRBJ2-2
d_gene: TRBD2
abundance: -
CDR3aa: CASSWTSGRPGELFF
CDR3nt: TGTGCCAGCAGCTGGACTAGCGGGAGGCCCGGGGAGCTGTTTTTT

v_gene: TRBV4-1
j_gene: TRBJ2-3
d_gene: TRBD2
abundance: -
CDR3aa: CASSPLGTSGATDTQYF
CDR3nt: TGCGCCAGCAGCCCCCTTGGGACTAGCGGGGCCACAGATACGCAGTATTTT

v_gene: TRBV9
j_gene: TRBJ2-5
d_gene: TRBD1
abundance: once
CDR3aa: CASSPRQGLGFETQYF
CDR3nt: TGTGCCAGCAGCCCCAGACAGGGGCTGGGGTTTGAGACCCAGTACTTC

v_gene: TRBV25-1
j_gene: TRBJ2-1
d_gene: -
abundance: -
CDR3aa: CASSVGSNNEQFF
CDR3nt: TGTGCCAGCAGTGTGGGCAGCAACAATGAGCAGTTCTTC

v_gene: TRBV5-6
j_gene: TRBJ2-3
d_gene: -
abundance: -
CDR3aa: CASSLWPGDTDTQYF
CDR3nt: TGTGCCAGCAGCTTGTGGCCAGGGGACACAGATACGCAGTATTTT

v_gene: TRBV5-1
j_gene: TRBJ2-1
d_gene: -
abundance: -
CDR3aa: CASSLAGSEQFF
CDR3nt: TGCGCCAGCAGCTTGGCGGGGAGCGAGCAGTTCTTC

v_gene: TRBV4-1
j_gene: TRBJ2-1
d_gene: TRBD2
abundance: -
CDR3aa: CASSLGLAWTEGHEQFF
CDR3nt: TGCGCCAGCAGCCTGGGACTAGCTTGGACGGAGGGGCATGAGCAGTTCTTC

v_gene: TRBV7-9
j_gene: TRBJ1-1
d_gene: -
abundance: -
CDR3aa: CASSLFQGTEAFF
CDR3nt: TGTGCCAGCAGCTTATTTCAGGGGACTGAAGCTTTCTTT

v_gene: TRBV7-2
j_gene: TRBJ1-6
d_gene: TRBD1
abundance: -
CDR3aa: CASRRTGDFHF
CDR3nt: TGTGCCAGCAGGCGTACAGGGGACTTCCACTTT

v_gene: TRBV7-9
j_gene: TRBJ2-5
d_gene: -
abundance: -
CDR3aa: CASSSRPEAVQETQYF
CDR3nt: TGTGCCAGCAGCTCCCGACCTGAGGCAGTACAAGAGACCCAGTACTTC

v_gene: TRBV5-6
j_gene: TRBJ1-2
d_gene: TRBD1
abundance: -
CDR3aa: CASSLRTGETLVF
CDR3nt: TGTGCCAGCAGCCTCAGGACAGGGGAAACCCTCGTCTTC

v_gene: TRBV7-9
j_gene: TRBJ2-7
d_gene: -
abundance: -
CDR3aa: CASSLSGYEQYF
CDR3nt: TGTGCCAGCAGCCTTTCAGGGTACGAGCAGTACTTC

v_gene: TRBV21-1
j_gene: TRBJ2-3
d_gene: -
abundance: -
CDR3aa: CASSAWTADTQYF
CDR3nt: TGTGCCAGCTCTGCTTGGACAGCAGATACGCAGTATTTT

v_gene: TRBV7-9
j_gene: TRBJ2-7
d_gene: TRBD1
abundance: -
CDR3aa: CASSPPRDRGPYEQYF
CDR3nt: TGTGCCAGCAGCCCCCCCCGGGACAGGGGACCCTACGAGCAGTACTTC

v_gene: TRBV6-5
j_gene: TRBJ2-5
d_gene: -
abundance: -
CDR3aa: CASSPSWSPQETQYF
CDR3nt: TGTGCCAGCAGTCCCTCCTGGAGTCCTCAAGAGACCCAGTACTTC

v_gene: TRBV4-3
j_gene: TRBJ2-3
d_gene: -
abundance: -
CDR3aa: CASSQDPSPAASTDTQYF
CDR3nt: TGCGCCAGCAGCCAAGATCCTAGCCCGGCAGCAAGCACAGATACGCAGTATTTT

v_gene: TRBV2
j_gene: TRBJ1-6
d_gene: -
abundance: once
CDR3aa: CATTISSYNSPLHF
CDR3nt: TGTGCCACAACAATAAGCTCCTATAATTCACCCCTCCACTTT

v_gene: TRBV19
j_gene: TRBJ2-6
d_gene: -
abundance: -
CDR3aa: CASTPRAGQVKAGANVLTF
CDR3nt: TGTGCCAGTACTCCCCGAGCGGGACAGGTAAAAGCTGGGGCCAACGTCCTGACTTTC

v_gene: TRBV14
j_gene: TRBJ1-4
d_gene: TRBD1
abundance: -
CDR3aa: CASSHSGQGKKLFF
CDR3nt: TGTGCCAGCAGCCATTCCGGACAGGGGAAAAAACTGTTTTTT

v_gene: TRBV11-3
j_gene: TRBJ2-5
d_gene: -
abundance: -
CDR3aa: CASSLHSGDGETQYF
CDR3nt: TGTGCCAGCAGCTTACATTCAGGGGACGGGGAGACCCAGTACTTC

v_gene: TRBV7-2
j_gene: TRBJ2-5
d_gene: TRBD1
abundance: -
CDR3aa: CASSARTGEQETQYF
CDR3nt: TGTGCCAGCAGCGCTCGGACAGGAGAACAAGAGACCCAGTACTTC

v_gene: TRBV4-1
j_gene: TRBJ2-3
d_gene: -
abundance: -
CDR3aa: CASSQVRGTSTDTQYF
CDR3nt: TGCGCCAGCAGCCAAGTTCGGGGAACTAGCACAGATACGCAGTATTTT

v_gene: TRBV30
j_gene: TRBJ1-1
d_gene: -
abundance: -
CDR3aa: CAWSLSGGTEAFF
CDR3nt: TGTGCCTGGAGCCTTAGCGGGGGCACTGAAGCTTTCTTT

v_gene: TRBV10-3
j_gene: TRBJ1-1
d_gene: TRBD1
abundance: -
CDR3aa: CAISPDRGNTEAFF
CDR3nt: TGTGCCATCAGTCCAGACAGGGGAAACACTGAAGCTTTCTTT

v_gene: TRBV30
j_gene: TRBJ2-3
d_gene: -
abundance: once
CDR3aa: CAWSGVTDTQYF
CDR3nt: TGTGCCTGGAGCGGGGTCACAGATACGCAGTATTTT

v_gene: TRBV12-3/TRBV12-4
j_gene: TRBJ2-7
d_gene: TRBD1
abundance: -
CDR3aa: CASRDRSSYEQYF
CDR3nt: TGTGCCAGCAGGGACAGGAGCTCCTACGAGCAGTACTTC

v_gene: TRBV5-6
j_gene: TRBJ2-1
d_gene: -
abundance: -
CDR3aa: CASSLGGGSSYNEQFF
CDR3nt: TGTGCCAGCAGCTTGGGTGGGGGGAGCTCCTACAATGAGCAGTTCTTC

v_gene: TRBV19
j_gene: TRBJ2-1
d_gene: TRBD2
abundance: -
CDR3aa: CASRTSGGGSNEQFF
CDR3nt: TGTGCCAGCCGGACTAGCGGGGGGGGCTCCAATGAGCAGTTCTTC

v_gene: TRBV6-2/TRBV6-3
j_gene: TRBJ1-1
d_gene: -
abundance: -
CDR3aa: CASSYSRESTEAFF
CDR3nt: TGTGCCAGCAGTTACTCGCGGGAAAGCACTGAAGCTTTCTTT

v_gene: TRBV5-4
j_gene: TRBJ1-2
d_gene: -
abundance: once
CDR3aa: CASSLDALGYTF
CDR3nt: TGTGCCAGCAGCTTGGACGCCCTAGGCTACACCTTC

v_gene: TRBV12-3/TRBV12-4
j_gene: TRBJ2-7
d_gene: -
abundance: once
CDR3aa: CASSPSGYEQYF
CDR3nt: TGTGCCAGCAGCCCCTCGGGGTACGAGCAGTACTTC

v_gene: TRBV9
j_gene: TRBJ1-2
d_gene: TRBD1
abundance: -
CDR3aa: CASSVDAGGDYGYTF
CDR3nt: TGTGCCAGCAGCGTAGATGCAGGGGGAGACTATGGCTACACCTTC

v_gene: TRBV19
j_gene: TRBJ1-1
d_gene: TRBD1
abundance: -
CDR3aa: CASSMPRDRGETEAFF
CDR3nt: TGTGCCAGTAGTATGCCCAGGGACAGGGGTGAGACTGAAGCTTTCTTT